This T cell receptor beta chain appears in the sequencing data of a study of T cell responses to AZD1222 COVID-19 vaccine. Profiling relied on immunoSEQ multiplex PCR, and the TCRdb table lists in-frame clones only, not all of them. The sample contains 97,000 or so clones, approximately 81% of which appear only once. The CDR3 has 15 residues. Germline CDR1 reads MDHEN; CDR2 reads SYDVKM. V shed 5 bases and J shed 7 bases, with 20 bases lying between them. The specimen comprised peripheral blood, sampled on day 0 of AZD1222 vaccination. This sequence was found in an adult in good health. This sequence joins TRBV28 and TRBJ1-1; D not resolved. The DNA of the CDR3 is TGTGCCAGCAGTCAACATGCGGCAGGAGCATATGAAGCTTTCTTT. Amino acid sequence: CASSQHAAGAYEAFF. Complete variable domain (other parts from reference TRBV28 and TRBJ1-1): DVKVTQSSRYLVKRTGEKVFLECVQDMDHENMFWYRQDPGLGLRLIYFSYDVKMKEKGDIPEGYSVSREKKERFSLILESASTNQTSMYLCASSQHAAGAYEAFFGQGTRLTVV.